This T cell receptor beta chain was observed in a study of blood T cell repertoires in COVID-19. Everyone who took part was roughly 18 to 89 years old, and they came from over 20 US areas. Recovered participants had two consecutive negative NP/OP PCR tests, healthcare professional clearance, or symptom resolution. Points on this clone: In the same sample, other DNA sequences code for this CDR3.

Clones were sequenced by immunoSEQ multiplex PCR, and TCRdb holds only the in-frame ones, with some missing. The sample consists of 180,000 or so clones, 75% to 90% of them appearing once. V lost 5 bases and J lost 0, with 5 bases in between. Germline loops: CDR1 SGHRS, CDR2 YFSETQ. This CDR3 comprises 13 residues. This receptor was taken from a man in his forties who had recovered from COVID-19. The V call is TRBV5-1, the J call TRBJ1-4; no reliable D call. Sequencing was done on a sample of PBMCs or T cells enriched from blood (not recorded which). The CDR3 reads CASRRSTNEKLFF. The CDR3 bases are TGCGCCAGCAGGAGATCAACTAATGAAAAACTGTTTTTT. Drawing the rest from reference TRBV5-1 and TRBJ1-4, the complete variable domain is KAGVTQTPRYLIKTRGQQVTLSCSPISGHRSVSWYQQTPGQGLQFLFEYFSETQRNKGNFPGRFSGRQFSNSRSEMNVSTLELGDSALYLCASRRSTNEKLFFGSGTQLSVL.